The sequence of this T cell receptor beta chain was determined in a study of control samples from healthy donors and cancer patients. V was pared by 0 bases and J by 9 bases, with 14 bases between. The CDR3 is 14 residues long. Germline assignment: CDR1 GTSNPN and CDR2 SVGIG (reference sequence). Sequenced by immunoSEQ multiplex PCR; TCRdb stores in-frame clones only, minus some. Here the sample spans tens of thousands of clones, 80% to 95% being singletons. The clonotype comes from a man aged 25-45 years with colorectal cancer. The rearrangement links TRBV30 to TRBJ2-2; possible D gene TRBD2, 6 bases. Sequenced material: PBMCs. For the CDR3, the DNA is TGTGCCTGGAGTGTCAGCGGGTGGGACTGGGAGCTGTTTTTT. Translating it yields CAWSVSGWDWELFF.